One and the same sample provided the 16 T cell receptor beta chains below, sequenced in a study of blood T cells in healthy people across ages. PCR was performed a second time for about 7 to 12 cycles using a sample-barcoded 5' primer and a J-beta primer mix. A single record per CDR3 protein comes from TCRdb applying MiXCR to the 5' RACE reads. The table lists over 600,000 distinct CDR3 sequences, 46% of them singletons. The material sequenced was blood. The receptors shown here come from an elderly man in good health.

This clonotype came up a few times. This chain links TRBV4-2 with TRBJ1-1, with no clear D. CDR1 and CDR2 (germline): LGHNA, YNFKEQ. The CDR3 has 13 residues. V gave up 3 bases and J gave up 3 bases, with 8 bases separating them. CDR3 sequence (DNA): TGTGCCAGCAGCCAGGGGAGCTACACTGAAGCTTTCTTT. This gives the protein CASSQGSYTEAFF.

There are a few counts of this clonotype. This chain connects TRBV29-1 to TRBJ1-2; D might be TRBD1 (5 bases). Germline-derived CDR1 and CDR2 are SQVTM and ANQGSEA. The CDR3 extends over 14 amino acids. Trimming cost V 6 bases and J 4 bases, with 18 bases left between them. CDR3 nucleotides: TGCAGCGTCCGGGGAGGGGCCACTCGCTATGGCTACACCTTC. It translates to CSVRGGATRYGYTF.

The genes are TRBV5-1 and TRBJ2-1, with D tentatively TRBD1 or TRBD2 (8 bases each). The CDR3 sequence is 16 residues long. CDR1 SGHRS and CDR2 YFSETQ come from the germline V gene. The germline V and J ends were trimmed by 2 bases and 3 bases, with 15 bases remaining between them. CDR3 DNA: TGCGCCAGCAGCTTATTAGCGGGACAGGTCTACAATGAGCAGTTCTTC. Its protein is CASSLLAGQVYNEQFF.

This chain connects TRBV12-3 or TRBV12-4 to TRBJ1-2, with D perhaps matching TRBD1 (5 bases). The CDR3 consists of 13 residues. The germline V and J ends were trimmed by 5 bases and 3 bases, with 10 bases remaining between them. The CDR3 sequence: CASSVDSYYGYTF. The CDR3 nucleotides are TGTGCCAGCAGTGTCGACAGTTACTATGGCTACACCTTC.

The rearrangement links TRBV7-9 to TRBJ1-2; TRBD1 matches at 9 bases. Germline CDR1 is SEHNR and CDR2 is FQNEAQ (reference sequence). This CDR3 comprises 14 residues. V shed 3 bases, J shed 10 bases, and the junction held 9 bases outside the gene matches. The CDR3 protein is CASSFGIQGASYTF. The CDR3 nucleotides are TGTGCCAGCAGCTTCGGTATACAGGGGGCATCCTACACCTTC.

This clonotype turned up a few times. The chain employs TRBV6-2 or TRBV6-3 and TRBJ2-3, with TRBD2 matching 7 bases. CDR1 MNHEY and CDR2 SVGEGT come from the germline V gene. Losses at the gene ends were 8 bases for V and 5 bases for J; bases not matched to a gene: 10. There are 14 residues in the CDR3. CDR3 bases: TGTGCCAGCGTTAAGGCGGGAGATGAAGATACGCAGTATTTT. This translates into CASVKAGDEDTQYF.

Turning to this clonotype: Since a much larger clone is just one base distant, this may be a read error. The chain employs TRBV20-1 and TRBJ2-3; D might be TRBD1 or TRBD2, each matching 5 bases. Looked up from germline, CDR1 is DFQATT and CDR2 is SNEGSKA (reference sequence). The CDR3 extends over 15 amino acids. This chain's CDR3 is CSAGDGAVGTDTQYF. Here the CDR3 DNA reads TGCAGTGCTGGAGACGGGGCGGTTGGCACAGATACGCAGTATTTT.

This clonotype occurred a few times. This rearrangement joins TRBV6-5 to TRBJ2-1, with 10 bases aligning to TRBD1. V shed 4 bases, J shed 9 bases, and the junction held 9 bases outside the gene matches. This CDR3 has 15 residues. The germline CDR1 and CDR2 sequences are MNHEY and SVGAGI. In nucleotides, the CDR3 is TGTGCCAGCAGTTCCGACAGGGGGCTACTCGGTGAGCAGTTCTTC. Its protein is CASSSDRGLLGEQFF.

This clonotype was seen only a few times. V is TRBV28 and J is TRBJ2-1; 8 bases are a match to TRBD2. This CDR3 has 16 residues. J gave up 2 bases and V 6 bases, and 9 bases lay outside the gene matches. The germline gives CDR1 MDHEN, CDR2 SYDVKM. CDR3 bases: TGTGCCAGCAGCCCAACTAGCGGAGAAGCCTACAATGAGCAGTTCTTC. This encodes CASSPTSGEAYNEQFF.

In this sample, this clonotype turned up a few times. This may arise from a read error, as a much more abundant clone is one base away. The rearrangement joins TRBV7-2 to TRBJ2-1; a possible D gene is TRBD2 (6 bases). The assigned J gene may be wrong: the sequence end matches TRBJ2-7 better. The CDR3 runs 14 residues. CDR1 and CDR2 from the germline V gene are SGHTA and FQGNSA. CDR3 in amino acids: CASSVGTEYNEQYF. In nucleotides, the CDR3 is TGTGCCAGCAGCGTAGGGACTGAATACAATGAGCAGTACTTC.

The V and J genes are TRBV6-5 and TRBJ1-5, with 7 bases lining up with TRBD1. With V trimmed by 2 bases and J by 0 bases, 16 bases remained unmatched. The CDR3 spans 20 residues. CDR1 and CDR2 from the germline V gene are MNHEY and SVGAGI. CDR3 coding DNA: TGTGCCAGCAGTTACGCATCCCGGGGACAGTCGTCGTATAGCAATCAGCCCCAGCATTTT. It yields the protein CASSYASRGQSSYSNQPQHF.

CDR3 sequence (DNA): TGTGCCAGCAGCCCAGGACAGGGTCGATATCAGCCCCAGCATTTT. Translation gives CASSPGQGRYQPQHF. V usage is TRBV7-2 and J usage is TRBJ1-5; 8 bases line up with TRBD1. Germline CDR1 and CDR2: SGHTA and FQGNSA. After removal of 5 bases from V and 5 bases from J, the junction contained 8 bases not matched to a gene. The CDR3 contains 15 residues.

This clonotype has only a few counts. The V gene is TRBV7-2, the J gene TRBJ1-2, with D hard to call. V lost 2 bases and J 5 bases, leaving 12 bases between the germline ends. Germline assignment: CDR1 SGHTA and CDR2 FQGNSA. This CDR3 has 14 amino acids. In DNA form, the CDR3 reads TGTGCCAGCAGCTTATTGGTAGTAGGGTATGGCTACACCTTC. This sequence encodes CASSLLVVGYGYTF.

In its sample, this clonotype was seen a few times. This may stem from a read error, because a much larger clone lies one nucleotide away. The chain is built from TRBV6-2 or TRBV6-3 and TRBJ2-7; D call uncertain. This CDR3 contains 14 residues. V dropped 3 bases and J dropped 0 bases, with 9 bases sitting between them. Germline CDR1 and CDR2: MNHEY and SVGEGT. DNA for the CDR3: TGTGCCAGCAGTTATGCGGACGGCTCCTACGAGCAGTACTTC. This translates into CASSYADGSYEQYF.

The chain joins TRBV6-5 to TRBJ1-4, with 8 bases identical to TRBD1. CDR1 MNHEY and CDR2 SVGAGI come from the germline V gene. After removal of 2 bases from V and 1 base from J, the junction contained 15 bases not matched to a gene. This CDR3 comprises 20 residues. CDR3 DNA sequence: TGTGCCAGCAGTTACGTGACTCTCTCTTCAGGGGGCTTAACTAATGAAAAACTGTTTTTT. Amino acids: CASSYVTLSSGGLTNEKLFF.

CDR3 sequence reads: CASSLFLAGGQGEQFF. In DNA form, the CDR3 reads TGCGCCAGCAGCTTGTTCCTAGCGGGAGGGCAGGGTGAGCAGTTCTTC. The chain combines TRBV5-1 with TRBJ2-1, with 12 positions matching TRBD2. Losses at the gene ends were 1 base for V and 9 bases for J; bases not matched to a gene: 8. The CDR3 runs to 16 residues. CDR1 and CDR2 (germline): SGHRS, YFSETQ. Variable domain in full (rest from reference TRBV5-1 and TRBJ2-1): KAGVTQTPRYLIKTRGQQVTLSCSPISGHRSVSWYQQTPGQGLQFLFEYFSETQRNKGNFPGRFSGRQFSNSRSEMNVSTLELGDSALYLCASSLFLAGGQGEQFFGPGTRLTVL.